This TCR beta chain stems from a study of neurological immune-mediated disorders. Trimming took 4 bases from V and 3 from J, leaving 14 bases between them. The length of the CDR3 is 15 residues. The germline V gene has CDR1 SGHRS and CDR2 YFSETQ. This clonotype was found many times. TCRdb re-called the 5' RACE reads through MiXCR, storing one row per CDR3 protein. The table records 15,000 to 20,000 distinct CDR3 sequences, about 10% of them present only once. The chain carries TRBV5-1 and TRBJ2-1; D is undetermined. The specimen sequenced was CD8+ T cells from blood. This clonotype was obtained from a woman aged 50 to 60 in good health. CDR3 DNA: TGCGCCAGCAGCAACACCGGAGATTTCTACAATGAGCAGTTCTTC. Translation: CASSNTGDFYNEQFF.